The entry below gives a single T cell receptor beta chain sequence along with its context. Its antigen remains unknown. The sample originates from a study of beta chain features in type 1 diabetes. Trimming left V 4 bases short and J 6 bases short, with 11 bases between. CDR1 and CDR2 from the germline V gene are SGHRS and YFSETQ. The CDR3 length is 13 residues. The whole isolated RNA underwent reverse transcription, so sequencing captured expressed TCRB transcripts. Produced via immunoSEQ multiplex PCR; TCRdb's table is partial and in-frame only. Counted here are 600,000 to 700,000 clones, 9.5% to 15% occurring once; the ten biggest clones make up around 0.12%. Study-level points and caveats: Moderate but significant shortening of TCRB CDR3s was recorded in all four CD4+ subsets from Type 1 diabetes patients. VDJ junctions in type 1 diabetes patients carried more deletions and fewer insertions.

This rearrangement joins TRBV5-1 to TRBJ2-1; possible D gene TRBD1, 6 bases. The specimen sequenced was naive CD4+ T cells from blood. The receptor comes from a man aged 25-45 years with type 1 diabetes. CDR3 sequence: CASSIQGSNEQFF. Written as DNA, the CDR3 is TGCGCCAGCAGCATACAGGGAAGCAATGAGCAGTTCTTC.